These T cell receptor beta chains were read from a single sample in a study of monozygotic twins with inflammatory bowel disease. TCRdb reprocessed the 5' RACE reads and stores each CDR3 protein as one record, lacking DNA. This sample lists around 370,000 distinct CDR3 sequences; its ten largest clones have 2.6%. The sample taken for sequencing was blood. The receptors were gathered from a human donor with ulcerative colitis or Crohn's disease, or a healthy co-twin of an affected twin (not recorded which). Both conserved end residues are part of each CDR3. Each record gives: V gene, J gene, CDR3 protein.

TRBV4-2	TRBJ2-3	CASSQVLSGASTDTQYF
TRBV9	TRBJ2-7	CASSAMGQGLPYEQYF
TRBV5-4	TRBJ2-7	CASSLELGRVNYEQYF
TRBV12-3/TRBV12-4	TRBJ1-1	CASSFDSIGNTEAFF
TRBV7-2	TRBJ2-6	CASSLQGNGANVLTF
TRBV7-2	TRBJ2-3	CASSLEMGNTQYF
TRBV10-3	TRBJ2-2	CAIRGTGPATGELFF
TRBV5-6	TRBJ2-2	CASSLEEEALRLNTGELFF
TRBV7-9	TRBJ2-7	CASTLGPEQYF
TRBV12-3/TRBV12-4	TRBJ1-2	CASSFTGSGYGYTF
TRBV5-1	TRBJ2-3	CASSLGRGGLDTQYF
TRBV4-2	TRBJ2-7	CASSQDFQGASNPYTYF
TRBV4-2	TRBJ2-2	CASSQDFGTGIPGELFF
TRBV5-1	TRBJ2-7	CASSSPVGGPPDEQYF
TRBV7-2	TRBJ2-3	CASSLVAGDTQYF
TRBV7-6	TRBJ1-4	CASSSGDLGNEKLFF
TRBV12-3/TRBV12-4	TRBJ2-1	CASSLMSWGVQINNEQFF
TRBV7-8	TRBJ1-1	CASSLREVTEAFF
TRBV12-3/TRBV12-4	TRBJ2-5	CASSSRATQYF
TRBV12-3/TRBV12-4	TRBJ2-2	CASSLLGTGVAGELFF
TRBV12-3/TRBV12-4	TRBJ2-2	CASRQGVNTGELFF
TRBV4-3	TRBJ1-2	CASSQRGEFRDGYTF
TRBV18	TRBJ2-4	CASSPPGRPKNIQYF
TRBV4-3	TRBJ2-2	CASSQTREGGELFF
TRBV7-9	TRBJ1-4	CASSSRQGYEKLFF
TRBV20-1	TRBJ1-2	CSARVWTGGNGYTF
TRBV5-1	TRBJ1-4	CASSLAGGMATNEKLFF
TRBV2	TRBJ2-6	CASNSVHSGANVLTF
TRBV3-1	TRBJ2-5	CASSQDQPRGQYF
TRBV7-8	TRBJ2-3	CASSLDEIPTPDTQYF
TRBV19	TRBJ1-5	CASSIPNRQPQHF
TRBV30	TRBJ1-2	CAWSVLLQGAGYTF
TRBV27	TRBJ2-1	CASSLGLAKLYNEQFF
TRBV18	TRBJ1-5	CASSSGQGDYSNQPQHF
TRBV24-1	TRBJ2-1	CATSDLSAGVDNEQFF
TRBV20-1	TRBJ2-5	CSAISGHLQGETQYF